The 2 T cell receptor beta chains below all came from one sample that was sequenced in a study of OX40 agonist ivuxolimab in advanced cancers. TCRdb's copy holds only in-frame clones and misses some; the assay was immunoSEQ multiplex PCR. Of around 81,000 clones in the sample, around four fifths are singletons; the top ten hold 6.6%. The specimen was CD4+ or CD8+ T cells sorted from blood, collected in a trial of the OX40 agonist ivuxolimab. The source of these receptors is an adult with an advanced solid tumor such as melanoma, head and neck, liver or kidney cancer.

The CDR3 loop reads CASSDGLSYEQYF. CDR3 nucleotide sequence: TGCGCCAGCAGCGATGGGCTTTCCTACGAGCAGTACTTC. This chain links TRBV5-1 with TRBJ2-7; D is uncertain. The CDR3 is made up of 13 amino acids. V shed 4 bases and J shed 1 base, with 9 bases lying between them. Germline values: CDR1 SGHRS, CDR2 YFSETQ.

The rearrangement joins TRBV9 to TRBJ2-3; D possibly corresponds to TRBD2 (6 bases). CDR1 is SGDLS and CDR2 is YYNGEE in the germline V gene. The length of the CDR3 is 13 residues. With 5 bases removed from V and 3 bases from J, the gap between germline ends came to 10 bases. The CDR3 region has the DNA TGTGCCAGCAGGGAGGGGACGACAGATACGCAGTATTTT. Its protein is CASREGTTDTQYF.